A selection of T cell receptor beta chains follows, all from one sample in a study of shared clonotypes between healthy human individuals. The method was immunoSEQ multiplex PCR; TCRdb's version includes in-frame clones alone and lacks a portion of them. The table includes around 720,000 clones, less than 80% detected once. Material: memory CD4+ T cells sorted from blood. The receptors here all came from a woman in her twenties or thirties in good health. CDR3s include the opening cysteine and the closing phenylalanine or tryptophan. A D gene is named only where the DNA matches it firmly. For some rows the clone size is stated as once, few or many, or as a class when expanded; others skip it.

d_call: TRBD2; clone_size: few; v_call: TRBV18; j_call: TRBJ2-7; cdr3_nt: TGTGCCAGCTCACCACAACTAGCGGGAGGTCACTACGAGCAGTACTTC; cdr3_aa: CASSPQLAGGHYEQYF
d_call: .; clone_size: .; v_call: TRBV18; j_call: TRBJ1-5; cdr3_nt: TGTGCCAGCTCACCGGGGGGGGATAATCAGCCCCAGCATTTT; cdr3_aa: CASSPGGDNQPQHF
d_call: .; clone_size: .; v_call: TRBV28; j_call: TRBJ1-4; cdr3_nt: TGTGCCAGCAGTTTTCCCGGGAGGAATGAAAAACTGTTTTTT; cdr3_aa: CASSFPGRNEKLFF
d_call: .; clone_size: few; v_call: TRBV6-5; j_call: TRBJ2-3; cdr3_nt: TGTGCCAGCAGTTACGTCGGGGATAGCACAGATACGCAGTATTTT; cdr3_aa: CASSYVGDSTDTQYF
d_call: TRBD1; clone_size: .; v_call: TRBV5-1; j_call: TRBJ2-7; cdr3_nt: TGCGCCAGCAGCCCGCGACAGGGTAGCTCCTACGAGCAGTACTTC; cdr3_aa: CASSPRQGSSYEQYF
d_call: .; clone_size: .; v_call: TRBV28; j_call: TRBJ1-3; cdr3_nt: TGTGCCAGCAGACCGACCGGGACCCAAGGAAACACCATATATTTT; cdr3_aa: CASRPTGTQGNTIYF
d_call: .; clone_size: .; v_call: TRBV4-1; j_call: TRBJ1-1; cdr3_nt: TGCGCCAGCAGCCAAGGGGAGGGCGCCACATCAGCTTTCTTT; cdr3_aa: CASSQGEGATSAFF
d_call: .; clone_size: .; v_call: TRBV6-5; j_call: TRBJ1-1; cdr3_nt: TGTGCCAGCAGTCTCCAGGCGAGGATGAACACTGAAGCTTTCTTT; cdr3_aa: CASSLQARMNTEAFF
d_call: TRBD2; clone_size: .; v_call: TRBV4-1; j_call: TRBJ2-1; cdr3_nt: TGCGCCAGCAGCAAAAGTTTAGCGGGAGGGTTCAATGAGCAGTTCTTC; cdr3_aa: CASSKSLAGGFNEQFF
d_call: .; clone_size: .; v_call: TRBV27; j_call: TRBJ2-3; cdr3_nt: TGTGCCAGTCTCGACCTGTCCACAGATACGCAGTATTTT; cdr3_aa: CASLDLSTDTQYF
d_call: .; clone_size: few; v_call: TRBV19; j_call: TRBJ2-1; cdr3_nt: TGTGCCAGTAGTCTACTGACAGATTACAATGAGCAGTTCTTC; cdr3_aa: CASSLLTDYNEQFF
d_call: .; clone_size: once; v_call: TRBV25-1; j_call: TRBJ1-2; cdr3_nt: TGTGCCAGCAGTGAATATGGGGCAGGCTTGGACTATGGCTACACCTTC; cdr3_aa: CASSEYGAGLDYGYTF
d_call: TRBD2; clone_size: once; v_call: TRBV5-1; j_call: TRBJ2-3; cdr3_nt: TGCGCCAGCAGCTTAGGACTAGAAGAACGCACAGATACGCAGTATTTT; cdr3_aa: CASSLGLEERTDTQYF
d_call: .; clone_size: .; v_call: TRBV29-1; j_call: TRBJ2-7; cdr3_nt: TGCAGCGTCTGGAAGGGCTACGAGCAGTACTTC; cdr3_aa: CSVWKGYEQYF
d_call: .; clone_size: few; v_call: TRBV19; j_call: TRBJ2-3; cdr3_nt: TGTGCCAGTAGTATCTACACAGATACGCAGTATTTT; cdr3_aa: CASSIYTDTQYF
d_call: TRBD2; clone_size: .; v_call: TRBV5-4; j_call: TRBJ2-2; cdr3_nt: TGTGCCAGCAGCCGAGGGACTAGCGGGACGAACACCGGGGAGCTGTTTTTT; cdr3_aa: CASSRGTSGTNTGELFF
d_call: .; clone_size: .; v_call: TRBV6-6; j_call: TRBJ1-1; cdr3_nt: TGTGCCAGCTCTTATCCCGGCGCCGACACTGAAGCTTTCTTT; cdr3_aa: CASSYPGADTEAFF
d_call: TRBD2; clone_size: few; v_call: TRBV19; j_call: TRBJ2-2; cdr3_nt: TGTGCCACCCGGGGAGGGCCGAACACCGGGGAGCTGTTTTTT; cdr3_aa: CATRGGPNTGELFF
d_call: .; clone_size: .; v_call: TRBV27; j_call: TRBJ2-1; cdr3_nt: TGTGCCAGCAGTCCTGTATTGGAGGGACGGCTTAGCGCCTACAATGAGCAGTTCTTC; cdr3_aa: CASSPVLEGRLSAYNEQFF
d_call: TRBD2; clone_size: .; v_call: TRBV11-2; j_call: TRBJ2-5; cdr3_nt: TGTGCCAGCAGCCCCACTCTACCGGGACTAGCGGCGAGGACCCAGTACTTC; cdr3_aa: CASSPTLPGLAARTQYF
d_call: TRBD1; clone_size: .; v_call: TRBV4-1; j_call: TRBJ1-3; cdr3_nt: TGCGCCAGCAGCCAACAGGGACAGTCTGGAAACACCATATATTTT; cdr3_aa: CASSQQGQSGNTIYF
d_call: .; clone_size: .; v_call: TRBV5-1; j_call: TRBJ2-5; cdr3_nt: TGCGCCAGCAGCTTGGCCGCAGGGGCCCAAGAGACCCAGTACTTC; cdr3_aa: CASSLAAGAQETQYF
d_call: .; clone_size: .; v_call: TRBV11-2; j_call: TRBJ2-1; cdr3_nt: TGTGCCAGCAGCTTACAACCGGGACAACCGCACAATGAGCAGTTCTTC; cdr3_aa: CASSLQPGQPHNEQFF
d_call: .; clone_size: .; v_call: TRBV19; j_call: TRBJ2-5; cdr3_nt: TGTGTCAGTACCCGCCCAGAGACCCAGTACTTC; cdr3_aa: CVSTRPETQYF
d_call: .; clone_size: few; v_call: TRBV2; j_call: TRBJ1-1; cdr3_nt: TGTGCCAGCAGTGACGAGGGGGGGTACACTGAAGCTTTCTTT; cdr3_aa: CASSDEGGYTEAFF
d_call: .; clone_size: .; v_call: TRBV19; j_call: TRBJ2-1; cdr3_nt: TGTGCCAGTAGTATAGGGTCCAGCCTCTACAATGAGCAGTTCTTC; cdr3_aa: CASSIGSSLYNEQFF
d_call: TRBD1; clone_size: .; v_call: TRBV30; j_call: TRBJ1-5; cdr3_nt: TGTGCCGCCTCGACAGGGGCTAGGGCCCAGCATTTT; cdr3_aa: CAASTGARAQHF
d_call: .; clone_size: .; v_call: TRBV9; j_call: TRBJ2-2; cdr3_nt: TGTGCCAGCAGCGTTCTTCAGGTCCCGATGAACAGTCGGACCGGGGAGCTGTTTTTT; cdr3_aa: CASSVLQVPMNSRTGELFF
d_call: .; clone_size: .; v_call: TRBV9; j_call: TRBJ1-1; cdr3_nt: TGTGCCAGCAGCATCACACCGAACACTGAAGCTTTCTTT; cdr3_aa: CASSITPNTEAFF